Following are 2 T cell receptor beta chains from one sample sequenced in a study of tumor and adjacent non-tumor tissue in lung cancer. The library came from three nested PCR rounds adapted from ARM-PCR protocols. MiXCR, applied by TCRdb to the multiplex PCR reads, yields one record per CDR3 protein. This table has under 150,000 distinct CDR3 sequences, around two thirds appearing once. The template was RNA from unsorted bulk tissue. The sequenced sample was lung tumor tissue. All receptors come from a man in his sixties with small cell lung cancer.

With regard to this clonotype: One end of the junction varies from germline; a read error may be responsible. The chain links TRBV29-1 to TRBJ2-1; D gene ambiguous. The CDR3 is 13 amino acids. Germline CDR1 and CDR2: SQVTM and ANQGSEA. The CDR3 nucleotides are TGCAGCATAAGACCCACAACGGGCAATGCGCAGTTCTTC. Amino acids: CSIRPTTGNAQFF.

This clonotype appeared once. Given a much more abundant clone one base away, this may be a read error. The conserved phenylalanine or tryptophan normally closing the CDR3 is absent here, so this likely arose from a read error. In DNA, the CDR3 is TGTGCCAGCCGCCCGCAAGGGTCCGGGGAGCTGTTTTCT. This sequence encodes CASRPQGSGELFS. The J gene is TRBJ2-2, the V gene TRBV6-5; D unclear. The CDR3 has 13 amino acids. Trimming took off 8 bases at V and 6 bases at J, with 13 bases between the two ends. Germline V gene sequence: CDR1 MNHEY, CDR2 SVGAGI.